Included here is one T cell receptor beta chain sequence, with context. The data were taken from a study of blood T cell repertoires in COVID-19. Study at large: Whether acute or convalescent, the COVID-19 samples came from the United States, Italy and Spain.

The CDR3 extends over 11 amino acids. The ends were cut back, 4 bases at V and 4 bases at J, with 7 bases in the middle. The germline gives CDR1 SQVTM, CDR2 ANQGSEA. Authors' analysis steps: Amplification of reference gene primers was used by the study to estimate nucleated cell counts. TCRdb's copy holds only in-frame clones and misses some; the assay was immunoSEQ multiplex PCR. The V and J calls and clone size come from that table; D and trimming were worked out from the DNA. The repertoire consists of some 100,000 clones, with more than 90% occurring once and the leading ten covering under 7.5%. This sequence originates from a man aged 70-80 years with acute or convalescent COVID-19. Sequencing was done on a sample of peripheral blood. V usage is TRBV29-1 and J usage is TRBJ1-1; no reliable D call. As DNA, the CDR3 is TGCAGCGTTGCACGGGGCACTGAAGCTTTCTTT. Translating gives CSVARGTEAFF.